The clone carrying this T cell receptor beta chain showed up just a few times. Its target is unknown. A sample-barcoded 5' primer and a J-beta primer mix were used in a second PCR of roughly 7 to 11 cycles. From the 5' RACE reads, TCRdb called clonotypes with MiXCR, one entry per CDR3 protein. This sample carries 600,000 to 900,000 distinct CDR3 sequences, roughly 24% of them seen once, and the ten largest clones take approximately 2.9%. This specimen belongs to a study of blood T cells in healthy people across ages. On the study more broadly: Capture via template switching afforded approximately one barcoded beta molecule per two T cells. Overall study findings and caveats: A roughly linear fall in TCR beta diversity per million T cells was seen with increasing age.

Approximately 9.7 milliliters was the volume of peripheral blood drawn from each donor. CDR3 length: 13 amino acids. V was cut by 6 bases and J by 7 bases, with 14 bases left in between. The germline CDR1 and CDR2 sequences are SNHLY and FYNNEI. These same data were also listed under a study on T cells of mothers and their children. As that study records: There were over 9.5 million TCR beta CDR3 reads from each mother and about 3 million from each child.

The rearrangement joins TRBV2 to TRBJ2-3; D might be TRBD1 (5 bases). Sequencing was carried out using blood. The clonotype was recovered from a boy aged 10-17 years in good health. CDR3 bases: TGTGCCAGCAGACCTGCAGGGCGGAATACGCAGTATTTT. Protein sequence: CASRPAGRNTQYF. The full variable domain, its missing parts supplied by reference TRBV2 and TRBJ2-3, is EPEVTQTPSHQVTQMGQEVILRCVPISNHLYFYWYRQILGQKVEFLVSFYNNEISEKSEIFDDQFSVERPDGSNFTLKIRSTKLEDSAMYFCASRPAGRNTQYFGPGTRLTVL.